These 2 T cell receptor beta chains came from one sample sequenced in a study of T cell responses to AZD1222 COVID-19 vaccine. Here immunoSEQ multiplex PCR was the method, and the copy in TCRdb shows in-frame clones only, minus some. The repertoire consists of around 170,000 clones, with around 90% occurring once and the leading ten covering 4% to 5.5%. The sample consisted of peripheral blood, taken on day 0 of AZD1222 vaccination. Receptors originate from an adult in good health.

This chain connects TRBV2 to TRBJ2-7; 11 bases fit TRBD2. V gave up 2 bases and J gave up 6 bases; unmatched junction bases: 12. The CDR3 covers 17 residues. The germline V gene encodes CDR1 SNHLY and CDR2 FYNNEI. DNA for the CDR3: TGTGCCAGCAGTGAAAGGGCTAGCGGGAGGAGTGGGGGCGAGCAGTACTTC. Amino acids: CASSERASGRSGGEQYF.

V usage is TRBV12-3 or TRBV12-4 and J usage is TRBJ2-1, with TRBD2 identical over 8 bases. The CDR3 contains 13 residues. The J segment lost 10 bases and the V segment lost 5 bases, leaving 7 bases of the junction unmatched. The CDR3 here is CASSRKRGGEQFF. The CDR3, as DNA: TGTGCCAGCAGTCGGAAACGCGGGGGGGAGCAGTTCTTC.